The 10 T cell receptor beta chains reported below all come from one sample, sequenced in a study of OX40 agonist ivuxolimab in advanced cancers. This table comes from immunoSEQ multiplex PCR, and its TCRdb copy is limited to in-frame clones, with some not included. The repertoire includes more than 60,000 clones, about 85% of them detected once, and 0.66% sits in the top ten. The sequencing here drew on CD4+ or CD8+ T cells sorted from blood, taken in a trial of the OX40 agonist ivuxolimab. The source is an adult with an advanced solid tumor such as melanoma, head and neck, liver or kidney cancer.

The chain has TRBV19 and TRBJ1-2, with D perhaps TRBD1 (6 bases). This CDR3 region has 16 residues. The germline V and J ends were trimmed by 8 bases and 1 base, with 20 bases remaining between them. In germline, CDR1 is LNHDA, CDR2 SQIVND (reference sequence). CDR3 nucleotide sequence: TGTGCCAGTGTCAATTCGGCGACAGGTATTAACTATGGCTACACCTTC. Its translation is CASVNSATGINYGYTF.

The chain carries TRBV18 and TRBJ2-7; D unresolved. Germline loops: CDR1 KGHSH, CDR2 LQKENI. The ends were cut back, 3 bases at V and 4 bases at J, with 7 bases in the middle. This CDR3 contains 12 residues. CDR3 nucleotides: TGTGCCAGCTCACCCGATAATTACGAGCAGTACTTC. Translated: CASSPDNYEQYF.

Here the CDR3 DNA reads TGTGCCAGCAGCCAACGGGGCACTGAAGCTTTCTTT. This sequence encodes CASSQRGTEAFF. The gene calls are TRBV4-2 and TRBJ1-1, with no clear D. With 2 bases removed from V and 4 bases from J, the gap between germline ends came to 5 bases. Per the germline V gene, CDR1 is LGHNA and CDR2 is YNFKEQ. The CDR3 has 12 amino acids.

The genes are TRBV30 and TRBJ2-3; TRBD2 aligns across 10 bases. The V gene's germline CDR1 is GTSNPN and CDR2 SVGIG (reference sequence). The junction had 9 bases not matched to a gene; V was cut back by 3 bases and J by 3 bases. There are 16 residues in the CDR3. The CDR3 reads CAWREEAGGPTDTQYF. DNA of the CDR3: TGTGCCTGGAGGGAGGAAGCGGGGGGGCCAACAGATACGCAGTATTTT.

The rearrangement joins TRBV27 to TRBJ1-6, with TRBD1 matching over 8 bases. This CDR3 spans 17 amino acids. The germline V gene encodes CDR1 MNHEY and CDR2 SMNVEV (reference sequence). After removal of 5 bases from V and 0 bases from J, the junction contained 6 bases not matched to a gene. The CDR3 reads CASSTRTGSSYNSPLHF. The DNA of the CDR3 is TGTGCCAGCAGTACACGGACAGGGAGCTCCTATAATTCACCCCTCCACTTT.

The V and J genes are TRBV25-1 and TRBJ2-4; D remains unclear. V was pared by 1 base and J by 4 bases, with 5 bases between. The CDR3 is made up of 13 amino acids. The V gene's germline CDR1 is MGHDK and CDR2 SYGVNS. CDR3 protein: CASSEWKKNIQYF. CDR3 nucleotide sequence: TGTGCCAGCAGTGAATGGAAGAAAAACATTCAGTACTTC.

The chain recombines TRBV5-1 with TRBJ2-3, with a tentative D call TRBD1 (5 bases). Germline values: CDR1 SGHRS, CDR2 YFSETQ. Trimming pared 0 bases from V and 9 bases from J, leaving 17 bases between. CDR3 length equals 15 residues. Here the CDR3 DNA reads TGCGCCAGCAGCTTGGAGTCCCGAAGGGGCGACACGCAGTATTTT. Translation: CASSLESRRGDTQYF.

The chain joins TRBV30 to TRBJ2-3, with 11 bases aligning to TRBD1. Unmatched junction bases numbered 7, after V lost 3 bases and J lost 5 bases. The CDR3 runs 15 residues. CDR1 is GTSNPN, CDR2 SVGIG, per germline (reference sequence). The CDR3 sequence is CAWRASGTGGDTQYF. Here the CDR3 DNA reads TGTGCCTGGAGGGCATCCGGGACAGGGGGAGATACGCAGTATTTT.

The chain links TRBV29-1 to TRBJ2-5; TRBD2 agrees at 12 bases. J gave up 4 bases and V 1 base, and 22 bases lay outside the gene matches. This CDR3 contains 21 residues. From germline, CDR1 is SQVTM and CDR2 ANQGSEA. The CDR3 protein is CSVEGSESSGGAGASLETQYF. In DNA form, the CDR3 reads TGCAGCGTTGAAGGGTCGGAGTCTAGCGGGGGGGCCGGGGCTTCTCTAGAGACCCAGTACTTC.

The rearrangement uses TRBV5-1 and TRBJ1-2; 9 nucleotides agree with TRBD1. V dropped 2 bases and J dropped 7; count of bases not matched to a gene: 15. The CDR3 has 17 residues. CDR1 SGHRS and CDR2 YFSETQ come from the germline V gene. The CDR3 DNA reads as TGCGCCAGCAGCTTTACCCCCCCAGGGACAGGGTTCTTTGGCTACACCTTC. Translation gives CASSFTPPGTGFFGYTF.